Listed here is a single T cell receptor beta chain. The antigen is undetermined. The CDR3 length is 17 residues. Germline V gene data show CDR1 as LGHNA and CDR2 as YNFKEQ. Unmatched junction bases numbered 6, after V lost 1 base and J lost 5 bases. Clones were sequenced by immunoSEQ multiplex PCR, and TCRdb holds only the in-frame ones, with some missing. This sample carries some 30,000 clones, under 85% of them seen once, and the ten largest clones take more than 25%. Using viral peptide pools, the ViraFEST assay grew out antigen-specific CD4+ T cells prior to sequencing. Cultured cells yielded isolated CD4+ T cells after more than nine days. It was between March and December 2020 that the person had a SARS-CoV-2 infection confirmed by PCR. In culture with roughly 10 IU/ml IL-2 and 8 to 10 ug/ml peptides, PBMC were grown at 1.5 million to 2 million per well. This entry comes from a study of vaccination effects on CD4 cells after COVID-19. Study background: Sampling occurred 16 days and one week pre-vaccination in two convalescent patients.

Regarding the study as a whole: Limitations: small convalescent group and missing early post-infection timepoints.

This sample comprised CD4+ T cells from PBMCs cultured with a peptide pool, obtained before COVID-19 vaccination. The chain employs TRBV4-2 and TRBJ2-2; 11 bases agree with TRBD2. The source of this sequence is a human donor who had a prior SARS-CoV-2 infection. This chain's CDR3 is CASSQVSGGGNTGELFF. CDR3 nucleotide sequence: TGTGCCAGCAGCCAAGTTAGCGGGGGGGGAAATACCGGGGAGCTGTTTTTT.